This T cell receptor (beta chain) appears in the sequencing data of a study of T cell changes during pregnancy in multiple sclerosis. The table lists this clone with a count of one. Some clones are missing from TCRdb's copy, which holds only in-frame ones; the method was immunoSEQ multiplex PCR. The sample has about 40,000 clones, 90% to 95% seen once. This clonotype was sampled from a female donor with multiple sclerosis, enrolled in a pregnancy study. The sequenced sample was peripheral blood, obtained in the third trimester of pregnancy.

Here the CDR3 reads CASSEPSGRFHGELFF. The CDR3 DNA sequence: TGTGCCAGCTCCGAACCTAGCGGGAGATTTCACGGGGAGCTGTTTTTT. The rearrangement links TRBV5-4 to TRBJ2-2; 10 bases are a match to TRBD2. Unmatched junction bases numbered 13, after V lost 7 bases and J lost 7 bases. The CDR3 sequence is 16 residues long. Germline lookup yields CDR1 SGHNT and CDR2 YYREEE (reference sequence).